The 20 T cell receptor beta chains below were found in one sample sequenced in a study of shared clonotypes between healthy human individuals. Profiled with immunoSEQ multiplex PCR; TCRdb holds only in-frame clones, not every one. The sample lists hundreds of thousands of clones; around 74% were seen once. Specimen: memory CD4+ T cells sorted from blood. The subset denotes: CD45RA-negative fraction. The receptors shown here come from a woman aged 25-40 years in good health.

The V gene is TRBV7-2, the J gene TRBJ1-5; the D is unclear. Deletions cut 5 bases from V and 0 bases from J, with 11 bases between. CDR3 size: 15 residues. Germline CDR1 is SGHTA and CDR2 is FQGNSA. This chain's CDR3 is CASSQSALSNQPQHF. DNA for the CDR3: TGTGCCAGCAGCCAGAGCGCACTTAGCAATCAGCCCCAGCATTTT.

The CDR3, as DNA: TGTGCCAGCAGCTTACGGTCGTTGGGGGGAGACAATGAGCAGTTCTTC. Translation gives CASSLRSLGGDNEQFF. V and J are TRBV7-8 and TRBJ2-1, with D perhaps TRBD2 (6 bases). The germline V gene has CDR1 SGHVS and CDR2 FQNEAQ. Trimming removed 2 bases at V and 5 bases at J, with 16 bases between. The CDR3 sequence is 16 residues long. Full variable domain (missing parts from reference TRBV7-8 and TRBJ2-1): GAGVSQSPRYKVAKRGQDVALRCDPISGHVSLFWYQQALGQGPEFLTYFQNEAQLDKSGLPSDRFFAERPEGSVSTLKIQRTQQEDSAVYLCASSLRSLGGDNEQFFGPGTRLTVL.

V and J are TRBV11-2 and TRBJ2-3, with a possible D match to TRBD1 (5 bases). From germline, CDR1 is SGHAT and CDR2 FQNNGV. The CDR3 consists of 12 residues. V lost 5 bases, J lost 4 bases, and 7 bases lay in between. CDR3 in DNA: TGTGCCAGCAGCCCGACAGCAGATACGCAGTATTTT. Encoded protein: CASSPTADTQYF.

This rearrangement joins TRBV5-1 to TRBJ1-3; unclear D gene. Germline assignment: CDR1 SGHRS and CDR2 YFSETQ. The CDR3 sequence is 15 residues long. V lost 4 bases, J lost 0 bases, and 11 bases lay in between. The CDR3 coding sequence is TGCGCCAGCAGCCCCGACGGCCTCTCTGGAAACACCATATATTTT. It yields the protein CASSPDGLSGNTIYF. The entire variable domain, with the rest obtained from reference TRBV5-1 and TRBJ1-3, is as follows: KAGVTQTPRYLIKTRGQQVTLSCSPISGHRSVSWYQQTPGQGLQFLFEYFSETQRNKGNFPGRFSGRQFSNSRSEMNVSTLELGDSALYLCASSPDGLSGNTIYFGEGSWLTVV.

The rearrangement joins TRBV10-2 to TRBJ2-5; D gene unclear. Trimming took off 4 bases at V and 5 bases at J, with 14 bases between the two ends. Germline CDR1 reads WSHSY; CDR2 reads SAAADI. The CDR3 covers 14 residues. The CDR3 spells CASSVLGKRETQYF. Here the CDR3 DNA reads TGCGCCAGCAGTGTATTAGGAAAGAGGGAGACCCAGTACTTC.

Notes on this clone: Other DNA sequences from this sample encode an identical CDR3 as well. The rearrangement links TRBV5-1 to TRBJ2-1; 7 bases fit TRBD1. V lost 4 bases to trimming and J lost 6 bases; unmatched junction nucleotides: 7. CDR1 is SGHRS and CDR2 is YFSETQ in the germline V gene. The CDR3 has 14 amino acids. The DNA for the CDR3 is TGCGCCAGCAGCCCCGGGACAGTCGGCAATGAGCAGTTCTTC. It yields the protein CASSPGTVGNEQFF.

This clone is a singleton in its sample. V usage is TRBV5-4 and J usage is TRBJ2-2; D is uncertain. Germline V CDR1 and CDR2: SGHNT, YYREEE (reference sequence). The V end lost 0 bases, the J end lost 3 bases, and 3 bases lay between the germline ends. The CDR3 loop spans 13 amino acids. DNA for the CDR3: TGTGCCAGCAGCTTGGTGCACACCGGGGAGCTGTTTTTT. This sequence encodes CASSLVHTGELFF.

Only a few counts were recorded for this clone. The chain is built from TRBV7-9 and TRBJ2-3; D might be TRBD2 (5 bases). Germline V gene data show CDR1 as SEHNR and CDR2 as FQNEAQ (reference sequence). The CDR3 has 15 amino acids. V shed 5 bases and J shed 0 bases, with 12 bases lying between them. The CDR3 spells CASSPQAGSTDTQYF. In nucleotides, the CDR3 is TGTGCCAGCAGCCCCCAGGCGGGTAGCACAGATACGCAGTATTTT.

This clone was counted ten times or more. The chain joins TRBV7-3 to TRBJ2-3; 12 bases fit TRBD2. Looked up from germline, CDR1 is SGHTA and CDR2 is FQGTGA. This CDR3 region has 15 residues. V lost 4 bases, J lost 5 bases, and 4 bases stayed unmatched. CDR3 protein: CASSSGLAGIDTQYF. The CDR3 DNA is TGTGCCAGCAGCTCTGGACTAGCGGGGATAGATACGCAGTATTTT.

The rearrangement joins TRBV10-3 to TRBJ2-2; D call uncertain. The ends were cut back, 7 bases at V and 0 bases at J, with 12 bases in the middle. The CDR3 totals 15 residues. Germline assignment: CDR1 ENHRY and CDR2 SYGVKD. Written as DNA, the CDR3 is TGTGCCATCAAAGGTCAGCACGCGAACACCGGGGAGCTGTTTTTT. As protein: CAIKGQHANTGELFF.

This chain connects TRBV10-3 to TRBJ2-7; no clear D gene. This CDR3 region has 14 residues. V lost 3 bases, J lost 0 bases, and 9 bases lay in between. Germline CDR1 is ENHRY and CDR2 is SYGVKD. The CDR3 spells CAISDIGLSYEQYF. The CDR3, as DNA: TGTGCCATCAGTGATATAGGGCTCTCCTACGAGCAGTACTTC.

This clone was seen a single time. V usage is TRBV9 and J usage is TRBJ2-5, with D uncertain. CDR1 and CDR2 (germline): SGDLS, YYNGEE. V dropped 0 bases and J dropped 0 bases, with 15 bases sitting between them. This CDR3 contains 17 residues. The CDR3 DNA follows: TGTGCCAGCAGCGTAGCACTGGGAAACCTATACCAAGAGACCCAGTACTTC. Residues: CASSVALGNLYQETQYF.

The J gene is TRBJ2-4, the V gene TRBV28, with D possibly matching TRBD1 (5 bases). From germline, CDR1 is MDHEN and CDR2 SYDVKM. The CDR3 has 15 amino acids. The ends were cut back, 2 bases at V and 0 bases at J, with 8 bases in the middle. The CDR3 spells CASSLLGLAKNIQYF. CDR3 coding DNA: TGTGCCAGCAGTTTACTGGGGCTAGCCAAAAACATTCAGTACTTC.

The J gene is TRBJ2-3, the V gene TRBV6-5; D not certain. CDR3 length: 14 amino acids. Germline CDR1 MNHEY, CDR2 SVGAGI. V lost 6 bases and J 2 bases, leaving 12 bases between the germline ends. This CDR3 reads CASRKLYYTDTQYF. The CDR3, as DNA: TGTGCCAGCAGGAAACTTTATTACACAGATACGCAGTATTTT.

This rearrangement joins TRBV5-1 to TRBJ2-3, with 9 bases matching TRBD1. Germline lookup yields CDR1 SGHRS and CDR2 YFSETQ. CDR3 length: 14 residues. Trimming cost V 3 bases and J 5 bases; bases outside gene matches: 4. The CDR3 loop reads CASSSGQGGDTQYF. The CDR3 nucleotides read TGCGCCAGCAGCTCGGGACAGGGAGGAGATACGCAGTATTTT.

The genes are TRBV5-4 and TRBJ2-7, with 7 bases aligning to TRBD2. The CDR3 length is 15 residues. The trim removed 0 bases at V and 2 bases at J, leaving 5 bases unmatched. Germline V gene lookup returns CDR1 SGHNT and CDR2 YYREEE (reference sequence). The CDR3 loop reads CASSLDAAGAYEQYF. CDR3 sequence (DNA): TGTGCCAGCAGCTTGGATGCGGCGGGGGCCTACGAGCAGTACTTC.

This chain connects TRBV9 to TRBJ2-1, with 10 bases that match TRBD1. The CDR3 is made up of 15 amino acids. Germline V CDR1 and CDR2: SGDLS, YYNGEE. Trimming cost V 6 bases and J 3 bases; bases outside gene matches: 6. The CDR3 DNA reads TGTGCCAGCACCCCGGGACAGGGGAACTACAATGAGCAGTTCTTC. It specifies CASTPGQGNYNEQFF.

This chain links TRBV7-6 with TRBJ1-1, with D perhaps TRBD1 (5 bases). The CDR3 extends over 15 amino acids. The germline V gene encodes CDR1 SGHVS and CDR2 FNYEAQ. The V and J ends lost 6 bases and 5 bases respectively, with 19 bases between them. CDR3 region: CASSQGMRGETEAFF. CDR3 bases: TGTGCCAGCAGTCAAGGAATGAGGGGTGAGACTGAAGCTTTCTTT.

This chain connects TRBV29-1 to TRBJ1-1; D is uncertain. V lost 4 bases and J 1 base, leaving 7 bases between the germline ends. Germline V CDR1 and CDR2: SQVTM, ANQGSEA. This CDR3 is built from 12 residues. The CDR3 DNA follows: TGCAGCGTTGGACGGAAGAACACTGAAGCTTTCTTT. Its protein product is CSVGRKNTEAFF.

This chain links TRBV28 with TRBJ1-5; perhaps TRBD1 as D (6 bases). V gave up 5 bases and J gave up 2 bases, with 13 bases separating them. Germline-derived CDR1 and CDR2 are MDHEN and SYDVKM. This CDR3 is built from 15 residues. Written as DNA, the CDR3 is TGTGCCAGCAGTAAACAGGGTATGCGCAATCAGCCCCAGCATTTT. Translated, it gives CASSKQGMRNQPQHF. The full variable domain, rest sourced from reference TRBV28 and TRBJ1-5, is DVKVTQSSRYLVKRTGEKVFLECVQDMDHENMFWYRQDPGLGLRLIYFSYDVKMKEKGDIPEGYSVSREKKERFSLILESASTNQTSMYLCASSKQGMRNQPQHFGDGTRLSIL.